The next 29 T cell receptor beta chains were all read from a single sample in a study of shared clonotypes between healthy human individuals. Some clones are missing from TCRdb's copy, which holds only in-frame ones; the method was immunoSEQ multiplex PCR. The sample holds 950,000 to 1,100,000 clones, roughly 80% seen once. The sample consisted of memory CD4+ T cells sorted from blood. Subset indicated: CD45RA-negative fraction. These receptors originate from a man younger than 35 in good health.

This clone was picked up many times. This chain joins TRBV5-4 and TRBJ2-7, with TRBD1 as a possible D gene (6 bases). Germline V gene sequence: CDR1 SGHNT, CDR2 YYREEE (reference sequence). CDR3 length: 12 amino acids. V was shortened by 4 bases and J by 4 bases, with 9 bases between the two germline ends. The CDR3 is CASSNTGYEQYF. CDR3 nucleotide sequence: TGTGCCAGCAGCAACACAGGGTACGAGCAGTACTTC. Complete variable domain (other parts from reference TRBV5-4 and TRBJ2-7): ETGVTQSPTHLIKTRGQQVTLRCSSQSGHNTVSWYQQALGQGPQFIFQYYREEENGRGNFPPRFSGLQFPNYSSELNVNALELDDSALYLCASSNTGYEQYFGPGTRLTVT.

This chain joins TRBV5-1 and TRBJ1-2; D possibly corresponds to TRBD1 (5 bases). Germline CDR1 reads SGHRS; CDR2 reads YFSETQ. V was trimmed by 7 bases and J by 1 base, leaving 14 bases between them. The CDR3 consists of 14 residues. CDR3 DNA sequence: TGCGCCAGCTCCGGGGGAGGTAGTAACTATGGCTACACCTTC. This encodes CASSGGGSNYGYTF.

The gene calls are TRBV28 and TRBJ1-1; TRBD1 might be the D (5 bases). The CDR3 totals 13 residues. Germline V lookup: CDR1 MDHEN, CDR2 SYDVKM. Between the trimmed V and J ends, which lost 7 bases and 0 bases, there was a span of 9 bases. The CDR3 DNA sequence: TGTGCCAGCACCGGGGGACTGAACACTGAAGCTTTCTTT. It translates to CASTGGLNTEAFF.

This clone was counted once. The gene calls are TRBV6-6 and TRBJ2-2; 7 positions agree with TRBD2. Germline loops: CDR1 MNHNY, CDR2 SVGAGI (reference sequence). The CDR3 is 16 amino acids. V gave up 6 bases and J gave up 1 base; unmatched junction bases: 8. For the CDR3, the DNA is TGTGCCAGCAGCGACGGTAGCGGGCTGAACACCGGGGAGCTGTTTTTT. As protein: CASSDGSGLNTGELFF.

The chain uses TRBV4-3 and TRBJ2-3; tentative D call: TRBD2 (6 bases). This CDR3 has 15 residues. The germline V gene encodes CDR1 LGHNA and CDR2 YSLEER. The V and J ends lost 0 bases and 2 bases respectively, with 9 bases between them. CDR3 region: CASSQDRRDTDTQYF. The CDR3 DNA reads as TGCGCCAGCAGCCAAGATAGGCGGGACACAGATACGCAGTATTTT.

This clone has only a few counts. The V call is TRBV28, the J call TRBJ1-1; TRBD1 matches at 7 bases. The germline gives CDR1 MDHEN, CDR2 SYDVKM. With V trimmed by 6 bases and J by 2 bases, 6 bases remained unmatched. The CDR3 extends over 14 amino acids. The CDR3 region has the DNA TGTGCCAGCAGCTTCTACAGGGGAAACACTGAAGCTTTCTTT. This gives the protein CASSFYRGNTEAFF.

The V gene is TRBV28, the J gene TRBJ1-2; TRBD1 matches 9 bases. Trimming cost V 4 bases and J 9 bases; bases outside gene matches: 15. Per the germline V gene, CDR1 is MDHEN and CDR2 is SYDVKM. CDR3 length: 16 amino acids. CDR3 region: CASSSQGARLYGSYTF. CDR3 nucleotide sequence: TGTGCCAGCAGTTCACAGGGGGCGAGACTATATGGCAGCTACACCTTC.

The CDR3 DNA is TGTGCCATCAGCCTCGACAGAGAAGAGCAGTACTTC. Translating gives CAISLDREEQYF. J is TRBJ2-7 and V is TRBV10-3; TRBD1 might be the D (5 bases). Germline CDR1 is ENHRY and CDR2 is SYGVKD. Trimming left V 6 bases short and J 7 bases short, with 13 bases between. The CDR3 extends over 12 amino acids.

V is TRBV5-6 and J is TRBJ1-2, with D perhaps TRBD1 (5 bases). Germline lookup yields CDR1 SGHDT and CDR2 YYEEEE. The germline V and J ends were trimmed by 2 bases and 3 bases, with 8 bases remaining between them. The CDR3 sequence is 13 residues long. CDR3 bases: TGTGCCAGCAGCTTACCGGGGGACTATGGCTACACCTTC. Its protein is CASSLPGDYGYTF.

This clone was seen a handful of times. The J gene is TRBJ1-4, the V gene TRBV6-6; D perhaps matches TRBD1 (6 bases). Per germline, CDR1 MNHNY and CDR2 SVGAGI (reference sequence). Trimming cost V 5 bases and J 8 bases, with 15 bases left between them. The length of the CDR3 is 14 residues. For the CDR3, the DNA is TGTGCCAGCAGTGGGAGCAGGGGAACAGAAAAACTGTTTTTT. Amino acid sequence: CASSGSRGTEKLFF.

The V call is TRBV6-1, the J call TRBJ1-1, with a tentative D call TRBD1 (5 bases). With 1 base removed from V and 5 bases from J, the gap between germline ends came to 11 bases. The length of the CDR3 is 14 residues. The germline CDR1 and CDR2 sequences are MNHNS and SASEGT. In DNA, the CDR3 is TGTGCCAGCAGTGAAGTAGCAGGGAGGACTGAAGCTTTCTTT. Amino acids: CASSEVAGRTEAFF.

In this sample, this clone turned up once. This chain links TRBV27 with TRBJ2-1; tentatively, D is TRBD2 (6 bases). Germline-derived CDR1 and CDR2 are MNHEY and SMNVEV (reference sequence). The CDR3 length is 15 residues. The V end was cut by 7 bases, the J end by 5 bases, with 18 bases between. The CDR3 reads CASKARAGWDNEQFF. CDR3 bases: TGTGCCAGCAAAGCCCGAGCGGGCTGGGACAATGAGCAGTTCTTC.

The V call is TRBV5-1, the J call TRBJ2-5; 7 nucleotides match TRBD1. From germline, CDR1 is SGHRS and CDR2 YFSETQ. The CDR3 consists of 15 residues. V lost 4 bases and J lost 1; bases outside the gene matches: 7. The CDR3: CASSLARTGQETQYF. The CDR3 bases are TGCGCCAGCAGCCTCGCTCGGACAGGCCAAGAGACCCAGTACTTC. Combining the CDR3 with reference TRBV5-1 and TRBJ2-5 gives the whole variable domain KAGVTQTPRYLIKTRGQQVTLSCSPISGHRSVSWYQQTPGQGLQFLFEYFSETQRNKGNFPGRFSGRQFSNSRSEMNVSTLELGDSALYLCASSLARTGQETQYFGPGTRLLVL.

The V and J genes are TRBV5-4 and TRBJ2-5; the D call may be TRBD1 or TRBD2 (5 bases each). CDR1 SGHNT and CDR2 YYREEE come from the germline V gene (reference sequence). The CDR3 covers 15 residues. V lost 4 bases and J lost 4, with 17 bases in between. CDR3 sequence reads: CASSPESGARETQYF. The CDR3, as DNA: TGTGCCAGCAGCCCGGAGTCCGGGGCACGAGAGACCCAGTACTTC.

The V and J genes are TRBV7-6 and TRBJ2-1; 8 bases are shared with TRBD2. Germline V lookup: CDR1 SGHVS, CDR2 FNYEAQ. The CDR3 runs 15 residues. Unmatched junction bases numbered 5, after V lost 5 bases and J lost 2 bases. The CDR3 DNA sequence: TGTGCCAGCAGCATAAGCGGGGGACCCTACAATGAGCAGTTCTTC. This sequence encodes CASSISGGPYNEQFF.

The rearrangement joins TRBV28 to TRBJ2-7; no clear D. Germline V CDR1 and CDR2: MDHEN, SYDVKM. The ends were cut back, 1 base at V and 2 bases at J, with 6 bases in the middle. The CDR3 has 13 amino acids. CDR3 nucleotides: TGTGCCAGCAGTTTATACGAAACCTACGAGCAGTACTTC. Its translation: CASSLYETYEQYF.

This clone was counted a few times. V gene TRBV14 combines with J gene TRBJ2-3; D is uncertain. CDR3 length equals 14 residues. The V end lost 1 base, the J end lost 8 bases, and 13 bases lay between the germline ends. Germline values: CDR1 SGHDN, CDR2 FVKESK. The CDR3 reads CASSQGDLLLTQYF. In DNA form, the CDR3 reads TGTGCCAGCAGCCAAGGCGACCTTCTGCTTACGCAGTATTTT.

V usage is TRBV9 and J usage is TRBJ2-1; D tentatively reads TRBD1 or TRBD2 (6 bases each). Germline CDR1 and CDR2: SGDLS and YYNGEE. The CDR3 sequence is 14 residues long. V was clipped by 4 bases and J by 6 bases, with 14 bases between them. The DNA for the CDR3 is TGTGCCAGCAGCCCGCAACAGGGACTCAATGAGCAGTTCTTC. Its translation: CASSPQQGLNEQFF.

The chain couples TRBV9 to TRBJ2-7; 9 bases line up with TRBD1. Germline V gene lookup returns CDR1 SGDLS and CDR2 YYNGEE. The V segment lost 4 bases and the J segment 5 bases; nucleotides outside the gene matches: 13. There are 16 residues in the CDR3. CDR3 sequence: CASSPTGGQGGDEQYF. The CDR3 DNA sequence: TGTGCCAGCAGCCCGACTGGGGGACAGGGTGGCGACGAGCAGTACTTC.

This clone was detected only a few times. The chain has TRBV7-2 and TRBJ2-7, with D hard to call. This CDR3 is 12 amino acids long. From germline, CDR1 is SGHTA and CDR2 FQGNSA. V was pared by 1 base and J by 5 bases, with 6 bases between. The DNA for the CDR3 is TGTGCCAGCAGCTTAGATCTCCACGAGCAGTACTTC. Residues: CASSLDLHEQYF. The complete variable domain, with remaining parts taken from reference TRBV7-2 and TRBJ2-7, reads GAGVSQSPSNKVTEKGKDVELRCDPISGHTALYWYRQSLGQGLEFLIYFQGNSAPDKSGLPSDRFSAERTGGSVSTLTIQRTQQEDSAVYLCASSLDLHEQYFGPGTRLTVT.

Here the CDR3 DNA reads TGTGCCATCGGTCCCGATAGCAATCAGCCCCAGCATTTT. This gives the protein CAIGPDSNQPQHF. J is TRBJ1-5 and V is TRBV10-3, with D hard to call. V was cut by 8 bases and J by 0 bases, with 8 bases left in between. Germline CDR1 and CDR2: ENHRY and SYGVKD. The CDR3 is 13 amino acids.

V is TRBV5-4 and J is TRBJ2-7; D gene unclear. This CDR3 has 15 amino acids. Between the trimmed V and J ends, which lost 5 bases and 2 bases, there was a span of 17 bases. In germline, CDR1 is SGHNT, CDR2 YYREEE (reference sequence). The CDR3 DNA sequence: TGTGCCAGCAGTACCCCCCCGGACGGTGCCTACGAGCAGTACTTC. Translated: CASSTPPDGAYEQYF.

This chain connects TRBV5-4 to TRBJ2-1; 9 nucleotides line up with TRBD2. V was clipped by 4 bases and J by 7 bases; unmatched bases: 9. The CDR3 loop spans 15 amino acids. Germline assignment: CDR1 SGHNT and CDR2 YYREEE (reference sequence). In nucleotides, the CDR3 is TGTGCCAGCAGCCGAGGGGGGACTAGCCAAAATGAGCAGTTCTTC. Protein sequence: CASSRGGTSQNEQFF.

The chain has TRBV4-1 and TRBJ2-1; tentative D call: TRBD2 (6 bases). V lost 0 bases to trimming and J lost 9 bases, with 21 bases between them. The CDR3 has 17 amino acids. Germline V gene lookup returns CDR1 MGHRA and CDR2 YSYEKL. The CDR3 coding sequence is TGCGCCAGCAGCCAAGAAGGTTGGACTACTCTCGCGGTTGAGCAGTTCTTC. This translates into CASSQEGWTTLAVEQFF.

V usage is TRBV30 and J usage is TRBJ2-5; D not resolved. The V gene lost 1 base and the J gene lost 2 bases, with 8 bases spanning the gap. The CDR3 loop spans 13 amino acids. Germline CDR1 and CDR2: GTSNPN and SVGIG (reference sequence). The CDR3 nucleotides read TGTGCCTGGAGTGGGAATACGCAAGAGACCCAGTACTTC. Amino acid sequence: CAWSGNTQETQYF. Together with reference TRBV30 and TRBJ2-5, the CDR3 gives the full variable domain: SQTIHQWPATLVQPVGSPLSLECTVEGTSNPNLYWYRQAAGRGLQLLFYSVGIGQISSEVPQNLSASRPQDRQFILSSKKLLLSDSGFYLCAWSGNTQETQYFGPGTRLLVL.

This clone was observed a handful of times. The J gene is TRBJ2-2, the V gene TRBV10-3; 9 nucleotides line up with TRBD1. CDR1 and CDR2 (germline): ENHRY, SYGVKD. The CDR3 has 15 amino acids. With 5 bases clipped from V and 7 bases from J, the junction kept 8 bases outside the gene matches. This chain's CDR3 is CAISTYRGLGGELFF. The CDR3, as DNA: TGTGCCATCAGTACCTACAGGGGGCTGGGCGGGGAGCTGTTTTTT.

This rearrangement joins TRBV28 to TRBJ1-5; 8 nucleotides agree with TRBD1. The CDR3 has 16 residues. Trimming cost V 3 bases and J 1 base; bases outside gene matches: 5. CDR1 is MDHEN, CDR2 SYDVKM, per germline. Written as DNA, the CDR3 is TGTGCCAGCAGTTTTGGGGACAGGAAGAGCAATCAGCCCCAGCATTTT. Protein sequence: CASSFGDRKSNQPQHF.

Turning to this clone: Other DNA sequences of this sample code for an identical CDR3. This chain connects TRBV7-9 to TRBJ1-3; D call uncertain. The CDR3 has 14 residues. Trimming pared 3 bases from V and 2 bases from J, leaving 8 bases between. Germline CDR1 and CDR2: SEHNR and FQNEAQ (reference sequence). CDR3 DNA: TGTGCCAGCAGCTTCAGTGGCCCTGGAAACACCATATATTTT. Its translation is CASSFSGPGNTIYF. Full variable domain (remainder filled in from reference TRBV7-9 and TRBJ1-3): DTGVSQNPRHKITKRGQNVTFRCDPISEHNRLYWYRQTLGQGPEFLTYFQNEAQLEKSRLLSDRFSAERPKGSFSTLEIQRTEQGDSAMYLCASSFSGPGNTIYFGEGSWLTVV.

This chain connects TRBV7-9 to TRBJ2-5, with 7 nucleotides matching TRBD1. There are 15 residues in the CDR3. Germline V gene data show CDR1 as SEHNR and CDR2 as FQNEAQ (reference sequence). V gave up 8 bases and J gave up 0 bases; unmatched junction bases: 9. CDR3 sequence (DNA): TGTGCCAGCGATTACTCACAGGGGTACCAAGAGACCCAGTACTTC. This encodes CASDYSQGYQETQYF.